This TCR beta chain derives from a study of blood T cell repertoires in COVID-19. At the level of the study: Samples of COVID-19 (acute and convalescent) were obtained from the United States, Italy and Spain. Sources were T cells, B-cell-depleted T cells, or PBMCs; the material itself was cDNA or gDNA.

The V gene's germline CDR1 is LGHDT and CDR2 YNNKEL (reference sequence). The CDR3 length is 15 residues. V was clipped by 0 bases and J by 0 bases, with 8 bases between them. In the original workflow: Amplification with reference gene primers provided the estimates of nucleated cell counts. Assay used: immunoSEQ multiplex PCR; TCRdb lists only in-frame clones, some missing. V, J and clone size derive from that table, while D and trimming were established from the DNA sequence. In the table there are 150,000 to 200,000 clones, roughly 84% of which are singletons. Sequencing was done on a sample of peripheral blood. The J gene is TRBJ1-2, the V gene TRBV3-1 (or the pseudogene TRBV3-2), with D possibly being TRBD1 (6 bases). The clonotype was recovered from a woman aged 60-75 years with acute or convalescent COVID-19. The CDR3 DNA reads TGTGCCAGCAGCCAAGAGCGGACAGCTAACTATGGCTACACCTTC. This sequence encodes CASSQERTANYGYTF.